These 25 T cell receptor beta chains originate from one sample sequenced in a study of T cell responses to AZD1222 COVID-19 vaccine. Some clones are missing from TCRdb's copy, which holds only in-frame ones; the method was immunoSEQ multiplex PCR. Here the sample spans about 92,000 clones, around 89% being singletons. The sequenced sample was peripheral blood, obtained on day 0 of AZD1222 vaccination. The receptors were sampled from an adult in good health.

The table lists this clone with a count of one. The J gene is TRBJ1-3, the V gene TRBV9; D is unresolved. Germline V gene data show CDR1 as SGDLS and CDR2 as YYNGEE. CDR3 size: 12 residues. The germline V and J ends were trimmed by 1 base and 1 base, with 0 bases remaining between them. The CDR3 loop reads CASSVSGNTIYF. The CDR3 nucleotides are TGTGCCAGCAGCGTATCTGGAAACACCATATATTTT.

The CDR3 loop reads CASRRGGISYNEQFF. The CDR3 region has the DNA TGTGCCAGTAGAAGAGGGGGTATCTCCTACAATGAGCAGTTCTTC. This rearrangement joins TRBV19 to TRBJ2-1, with D perhaps TRBD1 (6 bases). The CDR3 consists of 15 residues. Germline values: CDR1 LNHDA, CDR2 SQIVND (reference sequence). Between the trimmed V and J ends, which lost 6 bases and 0 bases, there was a span of 12 bases.

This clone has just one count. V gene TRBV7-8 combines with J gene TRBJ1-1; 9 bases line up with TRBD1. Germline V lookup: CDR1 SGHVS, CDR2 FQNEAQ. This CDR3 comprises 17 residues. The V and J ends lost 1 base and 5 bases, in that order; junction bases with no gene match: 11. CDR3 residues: CASSLDRGRGRWTEAFF. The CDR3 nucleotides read TGTGCCAGCAGCTTAGACAGGGGGCGCGGTCGTTGGACTGAAGCTTTCTTT.

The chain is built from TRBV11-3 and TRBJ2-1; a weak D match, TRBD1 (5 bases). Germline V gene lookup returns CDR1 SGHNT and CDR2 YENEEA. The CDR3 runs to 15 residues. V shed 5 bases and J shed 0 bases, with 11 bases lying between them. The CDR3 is CASSRQSTSYNEQFF. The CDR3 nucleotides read TGTGCCAGCAGCAGACAGTCGACCTCCTACAATGAGCAGTTCTTC.

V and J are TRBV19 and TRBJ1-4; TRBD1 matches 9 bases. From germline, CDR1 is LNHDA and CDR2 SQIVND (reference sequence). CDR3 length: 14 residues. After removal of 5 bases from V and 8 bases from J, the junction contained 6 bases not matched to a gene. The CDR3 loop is CASSATGGDEKLFF. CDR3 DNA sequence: TGTGCCAGTAGTGCGACAGGGGGTGACGAAAAACTGTTTTTT. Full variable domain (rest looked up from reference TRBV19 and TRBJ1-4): DGGITQSPKYLFRKEGQNVTLSCEQNLNHDAMYWYRQDPGQGLRLIYYSQIVNDFQKGDIAEGYSVSREKKESFPLTVTSAQKNPTAFYLCASSATGGDEKLFFGSGTQLSVL.

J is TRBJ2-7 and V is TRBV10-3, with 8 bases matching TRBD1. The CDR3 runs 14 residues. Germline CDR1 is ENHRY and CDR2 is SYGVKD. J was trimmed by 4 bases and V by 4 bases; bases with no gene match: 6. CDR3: CAISAPGGEYEQYF. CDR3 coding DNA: TGTGCCATCAGTGCCCCAGGGGGCGAATACGAGCAGTACTTC.

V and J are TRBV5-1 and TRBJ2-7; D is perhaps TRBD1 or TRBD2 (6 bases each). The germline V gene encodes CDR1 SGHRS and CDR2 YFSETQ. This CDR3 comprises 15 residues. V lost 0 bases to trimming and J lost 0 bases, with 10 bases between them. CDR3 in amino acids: CASSLVRGDSYEQYF. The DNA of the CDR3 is TGCGCCAGCAGCTTGGTTAGGGGGGACTCCTACGAGCAGTACTTC. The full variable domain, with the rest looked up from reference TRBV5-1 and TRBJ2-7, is KAGVTQTPRYLIKTRGQQVTLSCSPISGHRSVSWYQQTPGQGLQFLFEYFSETQRNKGNFPGRFSGRQFSNSRSEMNVSTLELGDSALYLCASSLVRGDSYEQYFGPGTRLTVT.

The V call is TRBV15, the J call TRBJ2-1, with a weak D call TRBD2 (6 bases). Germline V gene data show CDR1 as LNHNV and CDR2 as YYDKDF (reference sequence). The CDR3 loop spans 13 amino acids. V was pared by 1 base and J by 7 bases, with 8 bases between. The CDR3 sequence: CATSRVRGNEQFF. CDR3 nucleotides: TGTGCCACCAGCAGAGTTCGGGGGAATGAGCAGTTCTTC.

The CDR3 DNA follows: TGCAGCGTTCTGGATCAAAGCACCATATATTTT. Its protein is CSVLDQSTIYF. The chain employs TRBV29-1 and TRBJ1-3; no clear D gene. CDR1 and CDR2 (germline): SQVTM, ANQGSEA. V lost 5 bases and J lost 9, with 11 bases in between. This CDR3 contains 11 residues.

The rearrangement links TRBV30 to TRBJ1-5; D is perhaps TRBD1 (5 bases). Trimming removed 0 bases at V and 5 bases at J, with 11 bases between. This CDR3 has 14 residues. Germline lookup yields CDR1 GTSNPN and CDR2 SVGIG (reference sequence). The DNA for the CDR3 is TGTGCCTGGAGTGTAGGGACCCAGGATCAGCCCCAGCATTTT. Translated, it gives CAWSVGTQDQPQHF.

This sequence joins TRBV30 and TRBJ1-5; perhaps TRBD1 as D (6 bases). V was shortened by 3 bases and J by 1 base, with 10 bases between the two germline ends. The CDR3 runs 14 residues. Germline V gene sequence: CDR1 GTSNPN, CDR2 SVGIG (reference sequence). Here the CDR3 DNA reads TGTGCCTGGAGCGGGGGGCAAAGCAATCAGCCCCAGCATTTT. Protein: CAWSGGQSNQPQHF.

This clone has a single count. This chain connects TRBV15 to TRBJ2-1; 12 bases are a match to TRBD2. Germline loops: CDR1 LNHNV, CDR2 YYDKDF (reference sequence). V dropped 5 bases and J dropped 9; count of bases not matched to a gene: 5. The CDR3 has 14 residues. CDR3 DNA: TGTGCCACCAGCGGCCTAGCGGGAGGGAGTGAGCAGTTCTTC. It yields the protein CATSGLAGGSEQFF.

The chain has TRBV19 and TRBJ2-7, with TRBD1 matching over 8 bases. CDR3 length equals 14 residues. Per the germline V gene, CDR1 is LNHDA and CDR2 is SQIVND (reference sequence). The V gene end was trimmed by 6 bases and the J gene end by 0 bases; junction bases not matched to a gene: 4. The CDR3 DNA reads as TGTGCCAGTAGGGAGGACAGGGACTCCTACGAGCAGTACTTC. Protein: CASREDRDSYEQYF. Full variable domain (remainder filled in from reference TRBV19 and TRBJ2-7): DGGITQSPKYLFRKEGQNVTLSCEQNLNHDAMYWYRQDPGQGLRLIYYSQIVNDFQKGDIAEGYSVSREKKESFPLTVTSAQKNPTAFYLCASREDRDSYEQYFGPGTRLTVT.

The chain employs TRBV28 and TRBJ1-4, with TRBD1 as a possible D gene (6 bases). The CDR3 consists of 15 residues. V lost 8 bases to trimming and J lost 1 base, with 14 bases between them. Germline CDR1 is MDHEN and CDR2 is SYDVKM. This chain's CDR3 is CASSWEGETNEKLFF. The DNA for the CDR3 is TGTGCCAGCTCTTGGGAGGGGGAAACTAATGAAAAACTGTTTTTT.

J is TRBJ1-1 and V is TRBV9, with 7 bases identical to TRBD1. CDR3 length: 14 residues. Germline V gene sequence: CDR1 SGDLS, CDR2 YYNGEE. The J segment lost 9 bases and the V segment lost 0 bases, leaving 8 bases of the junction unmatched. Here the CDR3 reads CASSVAGTALQAFF. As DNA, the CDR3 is TGTGCCAGCAGCGTAGCCGGGACAGCCCTTCAAGCTTTCTTT.

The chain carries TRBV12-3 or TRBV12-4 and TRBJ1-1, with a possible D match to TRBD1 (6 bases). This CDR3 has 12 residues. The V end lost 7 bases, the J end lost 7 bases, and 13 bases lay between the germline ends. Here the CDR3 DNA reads TGTGCCAGCACCGTAGGGGGGAATGAAGCTTTCTTT. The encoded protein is CASTVGGNEAFF.

The CDR3: CASSLSGSTAGELFF. The CDR3 nucleotides are TGTGCCAGCAGCTTAAGCGGGAGTACCGCCGGGGAGCTGTTTTTT. The V and J genes are TRBV7-2 and TRBJ2-2; 8 nucleotides line up with TRBD2. The germline V gene has CDR1 SGHTA and CDR2 FQGNSA. The CDR3 totals 15 residues. The V and J ends lost 2 bases and 6 bases, in that order; junction bases with no gene match: 5.

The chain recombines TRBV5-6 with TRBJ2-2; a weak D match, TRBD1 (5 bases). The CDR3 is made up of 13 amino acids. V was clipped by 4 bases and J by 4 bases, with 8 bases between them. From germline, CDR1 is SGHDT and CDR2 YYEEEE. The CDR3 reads CASSLQGTGELFF. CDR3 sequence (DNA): TGTGCCAGCAGCCTGCAGGGCACCGGGGAGCTGTTTTTT.

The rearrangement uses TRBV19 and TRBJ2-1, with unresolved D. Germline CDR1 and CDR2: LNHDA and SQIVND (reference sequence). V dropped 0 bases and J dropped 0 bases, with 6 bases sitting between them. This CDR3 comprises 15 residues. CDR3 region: CASSIDGDSYNEQFF. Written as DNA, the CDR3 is TGTGCCAGTAGTATAGATGGGGACTCCTACAATGAGCAGTTCTTC.

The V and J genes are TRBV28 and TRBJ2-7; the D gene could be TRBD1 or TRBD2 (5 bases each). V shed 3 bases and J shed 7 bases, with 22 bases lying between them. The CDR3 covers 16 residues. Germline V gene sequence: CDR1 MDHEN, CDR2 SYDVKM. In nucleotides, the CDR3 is TGTGCCAGCAGTTTTCCCGGGGCAGGGCCCCCAGGGGAGCAGTACTTC. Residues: CASSFPGAGPPGEQYF.

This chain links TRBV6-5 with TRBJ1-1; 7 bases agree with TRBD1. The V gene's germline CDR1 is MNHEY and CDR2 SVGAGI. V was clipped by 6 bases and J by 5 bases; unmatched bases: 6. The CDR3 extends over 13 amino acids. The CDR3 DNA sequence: TGTGCCAGCAGAACAGGGGTTCTAACTGAAGCTTTCTTT. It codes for CASRTGVLTEAFF.

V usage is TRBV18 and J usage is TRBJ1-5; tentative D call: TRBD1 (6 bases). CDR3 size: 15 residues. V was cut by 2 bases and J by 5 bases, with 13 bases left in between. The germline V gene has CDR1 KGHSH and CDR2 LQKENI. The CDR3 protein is CASSPIPGADQPQHF. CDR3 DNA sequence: TGTGCCAGCTCACCAATTCCAGGGGCCGATCAGCCCCAGCATTTT. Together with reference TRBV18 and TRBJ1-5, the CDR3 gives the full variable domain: NAGVMQNPRHLVRRRGQEARLRCSPMKGHSHVYWYRQLPEEGLKFMVYLQKENIIDESGMPKERFSAEFPKEGPSILRIQQVVRGDSAAYFCASSPIPGADQPQHFGDGTRLSIL.

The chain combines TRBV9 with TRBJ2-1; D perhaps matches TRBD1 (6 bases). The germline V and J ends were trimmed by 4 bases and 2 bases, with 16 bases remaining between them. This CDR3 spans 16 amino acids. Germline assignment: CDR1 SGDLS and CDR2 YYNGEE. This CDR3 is CASSPLPEGAYNEQFF. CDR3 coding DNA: TGTGCCAGCAGCCCCCTTCCCGAGGGGGCCTACAATGAGCAGTTCTTC.

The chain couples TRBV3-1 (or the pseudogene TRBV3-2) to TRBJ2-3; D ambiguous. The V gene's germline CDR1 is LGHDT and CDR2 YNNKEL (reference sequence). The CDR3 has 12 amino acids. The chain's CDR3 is CLLLRLTDTQYF. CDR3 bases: TGTCTCCTCCTCAGGCTAACAGATACGCAGTATTTT.

CDR3 protein: CASLLQGPDNSPLHF. CDR3 DNA sequence: TGTGCCAGTCTACTCCAGGGGCCGGATAATTCACCCCTCCACTTT. This sequence joins TRBV2 and TRBJ1-6; weak D call: TRBD1 (6 bases). V was cut by 9 bases and J by 5 bases, with 17 bases left in between. The CDR3 extends over 15 amino acids. CDR1 is SNHLY, CDR2 FYNNEI, per germline.